The subject of this entry is one T cell receptor beta chain. The source of the sample is a study of blood T cell repertoires in COVID-19. This CDR3 contains 15 residues. The V and J ends lost 5 bases and 1 base respectively, with 13 bases between them. CDR1 is MNHEY and CDR2 is SVGEGT in the germline V gene. Sequenced by immunoSEQ multiplex PCR; TCRdb stores in-frame clones only, minus some. The sample has some 400,000 clones, around 87% seen once; the top ten hold under 11%. The V gene is TRBV6-2 or TRBV6-3, the J gene TRBJ2-3; D is possibly TRBD2 (6 bases). The sample comprised peripheral blood. The TCR sequence derives from a woman aged 25 to 45 with COVID-19, enrolled during active disease. The CDR3 bases are TGTGCCAGCAGTACTAGGGCTAGCGGCACAGATACGCAGTATTTT. Its translation is CASSTRASGTDTQYF.